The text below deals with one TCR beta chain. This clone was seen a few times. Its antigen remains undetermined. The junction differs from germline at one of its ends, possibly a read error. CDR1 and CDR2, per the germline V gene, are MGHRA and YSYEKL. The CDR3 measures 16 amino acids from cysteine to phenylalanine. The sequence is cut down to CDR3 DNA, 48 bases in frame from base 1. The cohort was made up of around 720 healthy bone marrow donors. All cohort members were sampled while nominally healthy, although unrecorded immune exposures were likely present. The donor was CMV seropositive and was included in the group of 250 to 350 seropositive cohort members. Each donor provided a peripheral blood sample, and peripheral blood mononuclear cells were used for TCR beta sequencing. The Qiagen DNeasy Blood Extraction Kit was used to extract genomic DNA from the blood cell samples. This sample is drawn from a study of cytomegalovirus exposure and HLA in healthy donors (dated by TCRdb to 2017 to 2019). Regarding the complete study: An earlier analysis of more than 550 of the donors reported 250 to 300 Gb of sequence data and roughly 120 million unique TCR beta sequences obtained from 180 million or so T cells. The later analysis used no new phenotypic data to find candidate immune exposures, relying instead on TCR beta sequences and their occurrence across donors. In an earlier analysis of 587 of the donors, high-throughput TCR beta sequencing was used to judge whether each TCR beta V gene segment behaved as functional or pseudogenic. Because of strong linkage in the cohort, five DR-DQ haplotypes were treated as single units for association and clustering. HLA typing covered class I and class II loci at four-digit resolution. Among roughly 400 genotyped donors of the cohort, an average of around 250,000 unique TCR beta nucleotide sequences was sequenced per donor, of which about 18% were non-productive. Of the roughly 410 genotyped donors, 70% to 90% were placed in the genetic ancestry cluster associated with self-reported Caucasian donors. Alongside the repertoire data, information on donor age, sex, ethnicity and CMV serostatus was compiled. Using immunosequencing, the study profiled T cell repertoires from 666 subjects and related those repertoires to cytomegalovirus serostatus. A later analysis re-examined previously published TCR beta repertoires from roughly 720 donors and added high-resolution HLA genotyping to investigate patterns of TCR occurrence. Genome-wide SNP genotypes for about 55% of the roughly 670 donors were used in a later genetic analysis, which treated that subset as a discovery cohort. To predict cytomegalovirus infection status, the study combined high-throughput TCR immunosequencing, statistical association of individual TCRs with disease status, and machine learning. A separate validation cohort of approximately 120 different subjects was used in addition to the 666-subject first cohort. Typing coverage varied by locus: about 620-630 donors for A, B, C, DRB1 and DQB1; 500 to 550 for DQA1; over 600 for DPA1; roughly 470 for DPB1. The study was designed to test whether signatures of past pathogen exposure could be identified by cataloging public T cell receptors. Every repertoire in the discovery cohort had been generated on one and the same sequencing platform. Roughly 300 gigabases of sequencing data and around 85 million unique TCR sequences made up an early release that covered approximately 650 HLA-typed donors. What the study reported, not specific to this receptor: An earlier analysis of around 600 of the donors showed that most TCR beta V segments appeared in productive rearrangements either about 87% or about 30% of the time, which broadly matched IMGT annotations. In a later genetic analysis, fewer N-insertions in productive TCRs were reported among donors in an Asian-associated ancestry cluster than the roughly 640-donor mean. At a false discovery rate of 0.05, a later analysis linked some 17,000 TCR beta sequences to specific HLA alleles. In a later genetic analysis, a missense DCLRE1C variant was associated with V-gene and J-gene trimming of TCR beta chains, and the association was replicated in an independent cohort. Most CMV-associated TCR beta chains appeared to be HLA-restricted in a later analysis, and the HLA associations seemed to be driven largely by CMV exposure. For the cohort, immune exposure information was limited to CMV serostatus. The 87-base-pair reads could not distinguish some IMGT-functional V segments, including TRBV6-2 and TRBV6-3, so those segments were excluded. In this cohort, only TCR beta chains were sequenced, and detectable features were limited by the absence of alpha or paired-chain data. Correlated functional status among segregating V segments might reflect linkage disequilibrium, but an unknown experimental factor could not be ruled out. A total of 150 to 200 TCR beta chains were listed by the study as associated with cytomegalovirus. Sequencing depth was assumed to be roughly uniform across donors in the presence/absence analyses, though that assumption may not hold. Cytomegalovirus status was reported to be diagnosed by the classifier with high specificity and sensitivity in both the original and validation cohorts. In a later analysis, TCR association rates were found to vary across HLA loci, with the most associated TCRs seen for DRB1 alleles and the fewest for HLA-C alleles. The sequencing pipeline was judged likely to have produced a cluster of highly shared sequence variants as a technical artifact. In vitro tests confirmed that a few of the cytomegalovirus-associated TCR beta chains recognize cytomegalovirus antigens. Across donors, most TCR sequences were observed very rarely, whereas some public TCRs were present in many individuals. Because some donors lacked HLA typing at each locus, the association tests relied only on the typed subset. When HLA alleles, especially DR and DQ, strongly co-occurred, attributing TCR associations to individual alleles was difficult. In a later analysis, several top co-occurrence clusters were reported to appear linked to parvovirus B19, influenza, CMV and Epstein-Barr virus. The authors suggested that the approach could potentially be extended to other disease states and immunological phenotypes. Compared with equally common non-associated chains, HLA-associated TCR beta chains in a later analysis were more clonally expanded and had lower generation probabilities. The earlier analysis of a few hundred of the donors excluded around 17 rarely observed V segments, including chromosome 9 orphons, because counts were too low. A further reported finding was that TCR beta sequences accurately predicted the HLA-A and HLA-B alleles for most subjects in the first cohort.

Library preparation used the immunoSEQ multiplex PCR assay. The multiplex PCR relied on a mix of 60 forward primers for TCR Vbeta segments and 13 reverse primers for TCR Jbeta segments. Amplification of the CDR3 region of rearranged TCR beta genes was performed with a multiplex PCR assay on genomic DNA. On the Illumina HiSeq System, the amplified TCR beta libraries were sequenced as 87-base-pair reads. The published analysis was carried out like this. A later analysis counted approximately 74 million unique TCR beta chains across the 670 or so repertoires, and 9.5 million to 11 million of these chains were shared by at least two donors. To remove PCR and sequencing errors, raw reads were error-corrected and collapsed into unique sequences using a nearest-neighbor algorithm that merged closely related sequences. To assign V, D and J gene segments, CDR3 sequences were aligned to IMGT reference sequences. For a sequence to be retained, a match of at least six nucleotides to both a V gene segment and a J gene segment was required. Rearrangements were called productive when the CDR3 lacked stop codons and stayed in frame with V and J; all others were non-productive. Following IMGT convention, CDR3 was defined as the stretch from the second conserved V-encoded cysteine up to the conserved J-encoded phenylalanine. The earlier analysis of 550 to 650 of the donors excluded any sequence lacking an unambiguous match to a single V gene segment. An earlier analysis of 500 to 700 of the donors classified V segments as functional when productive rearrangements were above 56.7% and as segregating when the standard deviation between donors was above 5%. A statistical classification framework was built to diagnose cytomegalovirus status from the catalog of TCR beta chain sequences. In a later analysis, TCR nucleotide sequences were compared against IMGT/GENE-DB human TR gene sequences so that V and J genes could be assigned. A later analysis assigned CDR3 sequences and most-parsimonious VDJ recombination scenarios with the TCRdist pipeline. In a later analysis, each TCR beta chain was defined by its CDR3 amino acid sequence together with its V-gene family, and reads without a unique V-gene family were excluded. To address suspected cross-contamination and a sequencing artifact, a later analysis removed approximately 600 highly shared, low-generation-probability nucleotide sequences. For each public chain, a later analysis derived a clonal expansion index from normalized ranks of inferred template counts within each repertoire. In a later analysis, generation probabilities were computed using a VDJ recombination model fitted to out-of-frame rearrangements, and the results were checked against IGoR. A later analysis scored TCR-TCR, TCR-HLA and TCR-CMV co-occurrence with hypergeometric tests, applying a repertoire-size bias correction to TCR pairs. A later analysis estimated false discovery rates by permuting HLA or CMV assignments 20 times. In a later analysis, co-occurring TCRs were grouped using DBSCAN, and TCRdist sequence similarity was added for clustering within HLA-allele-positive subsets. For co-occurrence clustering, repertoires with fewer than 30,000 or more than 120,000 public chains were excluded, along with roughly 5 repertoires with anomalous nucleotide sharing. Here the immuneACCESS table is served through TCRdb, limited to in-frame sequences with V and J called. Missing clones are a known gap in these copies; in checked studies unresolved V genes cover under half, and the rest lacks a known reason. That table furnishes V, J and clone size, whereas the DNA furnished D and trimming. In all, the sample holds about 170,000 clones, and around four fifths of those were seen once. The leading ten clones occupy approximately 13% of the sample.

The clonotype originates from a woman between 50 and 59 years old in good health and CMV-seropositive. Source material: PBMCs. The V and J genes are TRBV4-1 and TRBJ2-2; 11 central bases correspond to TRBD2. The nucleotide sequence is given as TGTGCCAGCAGCCCTACTAGCGGGGGAATTCTCGGGGAGCTGTTTTTT. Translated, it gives CASSPTSGGILGELFF.